The T cell receptor (beta chain) described here comes from a study of PD-L1 blockade in urothelial cancer. Study in general: Of some 30 patients, around 25 were males with bladder-origin urothelial cancer. The analyses of blood took place 3 weeks (second dose) and 6 weeks after treatment start.

Sequencing was performed with immunoSEQ multiplex PCR; in TCRdb, only in-frame clones are kept and a portion is missing. The sample lists approximately 56,000 clones, approximately 85% occurring once. A remark on this clone: Its antigen is undetermined.

Regarding the study as a whole: Sub-median blood TCR clonality before treatment predicted longer survival.

Time point defined: pretreatment peripheral blood. The CDR3 runs to 14 residues. Germline V gene lookup returns CDR1 SGHTA and CDR2 FQGNSA. With 7 bases removed from V and 1 base from J, the gap between germline ends came to 11 bases. Here the sequenced sample was PBMCs, taken around atezolizumab (anti-PD-L1) treatment. The chain recombines TRBV7-2 with TRBJ1-3, with D perhaps TRBD1 (5 bases). The sequence was collected from a man in his sixties or seventies with urothelial cancer. DNA for the CDR3: TGTGCCAGCAAGCCCGGGACTTCTGGAAACACCATATATTTT. This codes for CASKPGTSGNTIYF.